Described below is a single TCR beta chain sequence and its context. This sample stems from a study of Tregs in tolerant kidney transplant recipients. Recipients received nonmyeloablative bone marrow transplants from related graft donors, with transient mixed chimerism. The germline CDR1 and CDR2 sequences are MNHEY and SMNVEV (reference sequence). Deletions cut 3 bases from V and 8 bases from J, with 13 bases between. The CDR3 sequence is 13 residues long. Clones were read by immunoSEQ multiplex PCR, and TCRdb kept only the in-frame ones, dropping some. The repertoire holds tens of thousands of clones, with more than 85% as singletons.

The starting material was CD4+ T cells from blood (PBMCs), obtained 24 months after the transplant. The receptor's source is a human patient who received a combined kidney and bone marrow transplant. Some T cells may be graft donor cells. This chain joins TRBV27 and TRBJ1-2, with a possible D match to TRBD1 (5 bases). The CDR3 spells CASSFHQGGGYTF. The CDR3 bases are TGTGCCAGCAGTTTTCATCAGGGCGGAGGCTACACCTTC.